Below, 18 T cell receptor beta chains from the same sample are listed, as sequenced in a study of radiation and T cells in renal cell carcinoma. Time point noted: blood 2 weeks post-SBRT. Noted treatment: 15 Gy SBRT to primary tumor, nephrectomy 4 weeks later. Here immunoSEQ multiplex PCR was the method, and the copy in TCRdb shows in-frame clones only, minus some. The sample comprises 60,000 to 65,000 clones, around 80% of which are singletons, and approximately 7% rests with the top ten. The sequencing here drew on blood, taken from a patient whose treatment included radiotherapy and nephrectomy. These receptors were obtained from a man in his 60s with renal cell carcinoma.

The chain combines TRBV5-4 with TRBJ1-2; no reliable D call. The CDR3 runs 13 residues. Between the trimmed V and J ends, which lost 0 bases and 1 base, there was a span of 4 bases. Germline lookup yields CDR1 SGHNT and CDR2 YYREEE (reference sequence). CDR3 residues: CASSLENNYGYTF. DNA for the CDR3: TGTGCCAGCAGCTTGGAAAATAACTATGGCTACACCTTC.

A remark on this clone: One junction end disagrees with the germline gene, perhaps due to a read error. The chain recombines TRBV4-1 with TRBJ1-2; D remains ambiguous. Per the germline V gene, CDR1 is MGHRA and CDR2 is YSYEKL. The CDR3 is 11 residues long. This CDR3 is CASSQERRLWF. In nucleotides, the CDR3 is TGCGCCAGCAGCCAAGAGAGAAGGCTTTGGTTC.

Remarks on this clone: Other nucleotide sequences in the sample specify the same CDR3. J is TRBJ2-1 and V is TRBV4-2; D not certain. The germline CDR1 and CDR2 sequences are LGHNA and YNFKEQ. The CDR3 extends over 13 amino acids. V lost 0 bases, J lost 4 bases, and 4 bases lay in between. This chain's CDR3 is CASSQDGYNEQFF. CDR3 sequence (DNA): TGTGCCAGCAGCCAAGACGGTTACAATGAGCAGTTCTTC.

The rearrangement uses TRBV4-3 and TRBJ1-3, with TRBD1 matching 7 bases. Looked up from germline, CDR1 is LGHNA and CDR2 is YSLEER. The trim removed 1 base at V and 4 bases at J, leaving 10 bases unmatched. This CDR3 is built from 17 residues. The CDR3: CASSQGVQGSQGNTIYF. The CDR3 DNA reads TGCGCCAGCAGCCAAGGGGTACAGGGGTCGCAAGGAAACACCATATATTTT.

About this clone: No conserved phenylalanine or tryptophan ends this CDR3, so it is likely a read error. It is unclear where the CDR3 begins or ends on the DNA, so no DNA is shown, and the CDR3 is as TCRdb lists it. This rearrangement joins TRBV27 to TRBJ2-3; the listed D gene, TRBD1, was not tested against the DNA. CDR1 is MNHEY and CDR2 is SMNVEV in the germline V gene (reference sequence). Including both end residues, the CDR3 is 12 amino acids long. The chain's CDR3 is CASSHKDRGGLV.

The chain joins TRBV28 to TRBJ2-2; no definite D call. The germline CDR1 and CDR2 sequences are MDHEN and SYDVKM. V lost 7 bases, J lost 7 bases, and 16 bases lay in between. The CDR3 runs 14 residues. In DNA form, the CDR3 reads TGTGCCAGCACTCTCCTACCGGGCAGCGGGGAGCTGTTTTTT. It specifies CASTLLPGSGELFF. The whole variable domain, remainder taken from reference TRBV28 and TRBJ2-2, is DVKVTQSSRYLVKRTGEKVFLECVQDMDHENMFWYRQDPGLGLRLIYFSYDVKMKEKGDIPEGYSVSREKKERFSLILESASTNQTSMYLCASTLLPGSGELFFGEGSRLTVL.

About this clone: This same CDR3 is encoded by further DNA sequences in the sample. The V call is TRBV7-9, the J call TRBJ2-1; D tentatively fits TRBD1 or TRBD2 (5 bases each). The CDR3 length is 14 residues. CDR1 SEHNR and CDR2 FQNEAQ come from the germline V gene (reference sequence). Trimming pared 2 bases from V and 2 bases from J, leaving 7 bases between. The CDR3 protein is CASSLSGPYNEQFF. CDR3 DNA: TGTGCCAGCAGCTTATCGGGACCCTACAATGAGCAGTTCTTC.

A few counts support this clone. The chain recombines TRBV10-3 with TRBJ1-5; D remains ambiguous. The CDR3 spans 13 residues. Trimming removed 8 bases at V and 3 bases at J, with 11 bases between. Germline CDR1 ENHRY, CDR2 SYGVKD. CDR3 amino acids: CAIAGQINQPQHF. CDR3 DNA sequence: TGTGCCATCGCCGGGCAGATCAATCAGCCCCAGCATTTT.

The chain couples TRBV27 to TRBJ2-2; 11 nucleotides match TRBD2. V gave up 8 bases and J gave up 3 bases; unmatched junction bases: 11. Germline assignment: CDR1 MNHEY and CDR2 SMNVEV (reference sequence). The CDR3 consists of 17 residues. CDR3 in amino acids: CASSVERTSGHTGELFF. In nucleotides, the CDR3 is TGTGCCAGCTCGGTAGAAAGGACTAGCGGGCACACCGGGGAGCTGTTTTTT.

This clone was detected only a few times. The CDR3 DNA reads TGTGCCTGCGGGACTAGCGGGAACAATGAGCAGTTCTTC. This translates into CACGTSGNNEQFF. The chain joins TRBV30 to TRBJ2-1; 13 nucleotides match TRBD2. Looked up from germline, CDR1 is GTSNPN and CDR2 is SVGIG (reference sequence). The CDR3 loop spans 13 amino acids. After removal of 6 bases from V and 5 bases from J, the junction contained 1 base not matched to a gene.

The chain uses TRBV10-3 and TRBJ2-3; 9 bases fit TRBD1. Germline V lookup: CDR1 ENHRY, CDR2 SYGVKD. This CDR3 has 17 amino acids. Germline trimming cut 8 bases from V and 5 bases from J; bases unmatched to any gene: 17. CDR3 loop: CAIRGTGRPAGRDTQYF. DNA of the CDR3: TGTGCCATCCGCGGGACAGGGCGGCCAGCGGGGAGAGATACGCAGTATTTT.

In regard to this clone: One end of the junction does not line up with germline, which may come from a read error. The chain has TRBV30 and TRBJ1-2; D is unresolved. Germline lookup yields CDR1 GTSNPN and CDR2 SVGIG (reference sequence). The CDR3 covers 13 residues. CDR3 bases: TGTGCCGGGAGGTGGCAAAGCAACTATGGCTACACCTTC. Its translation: CAGRWQSNYGYTF.

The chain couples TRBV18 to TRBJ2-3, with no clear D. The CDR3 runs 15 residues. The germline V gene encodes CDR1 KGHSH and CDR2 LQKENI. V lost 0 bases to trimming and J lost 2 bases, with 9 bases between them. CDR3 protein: CASSPPAGDTDTQYF. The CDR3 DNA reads TGTGCCAGCTCACCACCGGCAGGCGACACAGATACGCAGTATTTT.

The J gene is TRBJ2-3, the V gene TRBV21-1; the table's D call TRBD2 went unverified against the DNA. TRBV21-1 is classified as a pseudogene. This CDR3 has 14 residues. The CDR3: CAHRRRGSTDTQYF. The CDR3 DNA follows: TGTGCCCACAGGCGGCGGGGTAGCACAGATACGCAGTATTTT.

CDR3 loop: CASSRDGTSGGDTDTQYF. In nucleotides, the CDR3 is TGTGCCAGCAGCCGGGACGGGACTAGCGGTGGGGACACAGATACGCAGTATTTT. This chain uses TRBV5-5 with TRBJ2-3, with TRBD2 matching 11 bases. The germline CDR1 and CDR2 sequences are SGHKS and YYEKEE (reference sequence). CDR3 size: 18 residues. J lost 2 bases, V lost 4 bases, and 12 bases had no gene match.

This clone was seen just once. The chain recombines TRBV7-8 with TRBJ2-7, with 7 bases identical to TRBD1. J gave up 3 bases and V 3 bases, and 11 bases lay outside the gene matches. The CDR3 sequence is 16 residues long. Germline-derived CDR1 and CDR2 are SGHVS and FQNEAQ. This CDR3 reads CASSLDRTGRVYEQYV. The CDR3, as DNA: TGTGCCAGCAGCTTGGACCGGACAGGCCGCGTCTACGAGCAGTACGTC.

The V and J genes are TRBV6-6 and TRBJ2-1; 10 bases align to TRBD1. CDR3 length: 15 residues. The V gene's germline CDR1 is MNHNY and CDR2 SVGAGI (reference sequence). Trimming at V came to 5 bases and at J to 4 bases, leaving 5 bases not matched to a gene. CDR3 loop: CASSQDRGQYNEQFF. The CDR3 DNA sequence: TGTGCCAGCAGTCAAGACAGGGGGCAATACAATGAGCAGTTCTTC.

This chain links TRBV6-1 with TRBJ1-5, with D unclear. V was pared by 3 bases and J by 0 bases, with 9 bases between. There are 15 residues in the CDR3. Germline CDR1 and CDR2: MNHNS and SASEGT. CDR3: CASSETTTSNQPQHF. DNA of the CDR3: TGTGCCAGCAGTGAGACAACCACTAGCAATCAGCCCCAGCATTTT.